The clone carrying this T cell receptor beta chain came up a few times. Its antigen is not known. This entry belongs to a study of blood T cells in healthy people across ages. PCR was performed a second time for roughly 7 to 11 cycles using a sample-barcoded 5' primer and a J-beta primer mix. At least 2.5 million CDR3-containing paired-end reads were obtained per sample. TCRdb redid the calling of the 5' RACE reads with MiXCR, one entry per CDR3 protein. The sample carries about 1.5 million distinct CDR3 sequences, 35% to 45% recorded once. The germline gives CDR1 SGHDN, CDR2 FVKESK. V was clipped by 4 bases and J by 5 bases, with 12 bases between them. The CDR3 is made up of 13 amino acids. Regarding the study as a whole: No one knew whether donors had CMV, which possibly confounded expanded clonotype changes. Long-lived donors carried more naive CD4+ cells and greater diversity than aged donors.

Sequencing used blood. This TCR was recovered from a woman between 18 and 30 years old in good health. This rearrangement joins TRBV14 to TRBJ2-7; D is perhaps TRBD1 (5 bases). CDR3: CASSLHQGNEQYF. CDR3 nucleotides: TGTGCCAGCAGCCTTCACCAGGGAAACGAGCAGTACTTC.